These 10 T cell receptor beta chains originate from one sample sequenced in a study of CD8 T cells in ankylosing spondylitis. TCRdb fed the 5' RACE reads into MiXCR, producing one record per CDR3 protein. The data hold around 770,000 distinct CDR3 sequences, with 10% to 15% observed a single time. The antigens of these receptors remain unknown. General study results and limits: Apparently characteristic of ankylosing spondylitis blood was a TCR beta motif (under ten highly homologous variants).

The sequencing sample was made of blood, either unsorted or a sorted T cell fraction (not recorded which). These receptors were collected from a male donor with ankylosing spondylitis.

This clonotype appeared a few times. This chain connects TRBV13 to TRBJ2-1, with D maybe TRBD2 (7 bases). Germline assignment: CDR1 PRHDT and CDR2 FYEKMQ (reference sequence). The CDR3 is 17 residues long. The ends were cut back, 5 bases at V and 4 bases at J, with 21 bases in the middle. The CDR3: CASSLKGGGRRYNEQFF. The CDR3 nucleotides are TGTGCCAGCAGCCTTAAGGGAGGGGGACGACGGTACAATGAGCAGTTCTTC.

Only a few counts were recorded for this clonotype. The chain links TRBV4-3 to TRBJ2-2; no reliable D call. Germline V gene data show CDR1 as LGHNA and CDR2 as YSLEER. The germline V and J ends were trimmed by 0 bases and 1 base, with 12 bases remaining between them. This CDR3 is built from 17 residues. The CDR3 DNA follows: TGCGCCAGCAGCCAAGATCTATGGCTAGGGAACACCGGGGAGCTGTTTTTT. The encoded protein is CASSQDLWLGNTGELFF.

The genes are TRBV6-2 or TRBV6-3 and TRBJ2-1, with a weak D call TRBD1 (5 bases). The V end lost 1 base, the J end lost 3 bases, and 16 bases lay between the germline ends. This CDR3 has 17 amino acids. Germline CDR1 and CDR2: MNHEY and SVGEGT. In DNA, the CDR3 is TGTGCCAGCAGTTACTTCGCAGGGTCTCCGAACTACAATGAGCAGTTCTTC. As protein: CASSYFAGSPNYNEQFF.

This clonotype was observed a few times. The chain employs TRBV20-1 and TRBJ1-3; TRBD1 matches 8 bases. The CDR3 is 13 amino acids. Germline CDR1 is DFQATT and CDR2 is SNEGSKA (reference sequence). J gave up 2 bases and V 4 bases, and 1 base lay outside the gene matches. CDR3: CSAMTGAGNTIYF. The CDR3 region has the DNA TGCAGTGCTATGACAGGGGCTGGAAACACCATATATTTT.

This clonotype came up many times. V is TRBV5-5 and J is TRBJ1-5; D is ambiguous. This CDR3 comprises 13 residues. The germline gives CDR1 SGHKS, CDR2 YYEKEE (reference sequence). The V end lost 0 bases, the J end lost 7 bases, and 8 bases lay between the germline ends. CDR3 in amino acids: CASSLEGRQPQHF. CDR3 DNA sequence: TGTGCCAGCAGCTTGGAAGGGAGACAGCCCCAGCATTTT.

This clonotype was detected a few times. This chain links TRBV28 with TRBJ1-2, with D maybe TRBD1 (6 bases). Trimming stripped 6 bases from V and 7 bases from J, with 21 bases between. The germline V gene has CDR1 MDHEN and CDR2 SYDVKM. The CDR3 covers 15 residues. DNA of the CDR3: TGTGCCAGCAGCGAGCGCAGAACAGGGCCTAGTGGCTACACCTTC. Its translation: CASSERRTGPSGYTF.

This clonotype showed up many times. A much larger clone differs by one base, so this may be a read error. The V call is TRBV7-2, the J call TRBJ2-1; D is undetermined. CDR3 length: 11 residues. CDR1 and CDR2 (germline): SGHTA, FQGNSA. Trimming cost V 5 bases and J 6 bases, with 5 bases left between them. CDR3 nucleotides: TGTGCCAGCAGCGACTTCAATGAGCAGTTCTTC. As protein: CASSDFNEQFF.

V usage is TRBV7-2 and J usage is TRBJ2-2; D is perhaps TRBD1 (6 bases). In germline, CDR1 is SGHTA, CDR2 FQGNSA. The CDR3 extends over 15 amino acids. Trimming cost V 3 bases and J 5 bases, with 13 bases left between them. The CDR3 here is CASSFHSGTTGELFF. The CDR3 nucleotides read TGTGCCAGCAGCTTTCACTCCGGGACAACCGGGGAGCTGTTTTTT.

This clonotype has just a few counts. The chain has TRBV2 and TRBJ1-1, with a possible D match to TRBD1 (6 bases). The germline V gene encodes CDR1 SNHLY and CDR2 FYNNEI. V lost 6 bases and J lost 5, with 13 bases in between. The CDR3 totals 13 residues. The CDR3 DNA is TGTGCCAGCAGACAGGGTAGAGGGACTGAAGCTTTCTTT. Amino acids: CASRQGRGTEAFF.

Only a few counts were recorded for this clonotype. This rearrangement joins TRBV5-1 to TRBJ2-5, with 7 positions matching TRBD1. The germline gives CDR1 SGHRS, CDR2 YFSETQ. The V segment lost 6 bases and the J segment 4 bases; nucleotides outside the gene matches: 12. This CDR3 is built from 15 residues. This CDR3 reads CASTVDRAGGETQYF. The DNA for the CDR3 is TGCGCCAGCACCGTAGACAGGGCCGGCGGAGAGACCCAGTACTTC.